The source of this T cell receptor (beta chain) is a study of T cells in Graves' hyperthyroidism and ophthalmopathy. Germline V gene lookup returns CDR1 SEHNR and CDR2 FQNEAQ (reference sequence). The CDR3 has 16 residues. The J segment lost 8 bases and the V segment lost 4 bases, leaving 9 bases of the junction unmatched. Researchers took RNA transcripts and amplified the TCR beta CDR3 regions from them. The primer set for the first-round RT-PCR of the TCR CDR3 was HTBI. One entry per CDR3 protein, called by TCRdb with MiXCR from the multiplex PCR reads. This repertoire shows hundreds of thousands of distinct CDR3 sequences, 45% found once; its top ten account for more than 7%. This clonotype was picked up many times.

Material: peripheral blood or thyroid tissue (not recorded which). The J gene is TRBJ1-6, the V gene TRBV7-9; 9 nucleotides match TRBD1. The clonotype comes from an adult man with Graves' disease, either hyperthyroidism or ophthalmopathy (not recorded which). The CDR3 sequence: CASSSTGQGFDSPLHF. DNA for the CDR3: TGTGCCAGCAGCTCAACGGGACAGGGTTTTGATTCACCCCTCCACTTT.